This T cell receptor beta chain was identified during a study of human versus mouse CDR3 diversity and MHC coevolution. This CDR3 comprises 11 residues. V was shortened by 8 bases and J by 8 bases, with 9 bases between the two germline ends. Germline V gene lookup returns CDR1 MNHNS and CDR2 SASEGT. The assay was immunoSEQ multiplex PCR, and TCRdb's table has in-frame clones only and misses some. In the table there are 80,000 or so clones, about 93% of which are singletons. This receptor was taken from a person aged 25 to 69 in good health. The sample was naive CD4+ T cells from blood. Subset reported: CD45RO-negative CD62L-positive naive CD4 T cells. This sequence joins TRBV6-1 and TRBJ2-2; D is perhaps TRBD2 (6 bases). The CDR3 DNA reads TGTGCCAGCTTGGGGGGAGGGGAGCTGTTTTTT. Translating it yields CASLGGGELFF.